Listed below are T cell receptor beta chains from one sample, sequenced in a study of blood T cells in healthy people across ages. TCRdb re-called the 5' RACE reads with MiXCR, one entry per CDR3 protein. The sample yields hundreds of thousands of distinct CDR3 sequences, about 30% seen once. Sequences were obtained from blood. The receptors were gathered from a woman older than 75 in good health. Each CDR3 is given with its conserved first and last residue.

v_call: TRBV7-2; cdr3_aa: CASSLAIGDRGKRLYGYTF
v_call: TRBV27; cdr3_aa: CASRPQGISGYTF
v_call: TRBV7-2; cdr3_aa: CASRIMSGGYEQYF
v_call: TRBV5-1; cdr3_aa: CASSLRQYTGELFF
v_call: TRBV7-2; cdr3_aa: CASSPGLAGGRETQYF
v_call: TRBV6-1; cdr3_aa: CATQGMSGYTF
v_call: TRBV7-2; cdr3_aa: CASSDPVVSYEQYF
v_call: TRBV20-1; cdr3_aa: CSARDARSVSGNTIYF
v_call: TRBV7-2; cdr3_aa: CASSYGQGGLQYF
v_call: TRBV7-9; cdr3_aa: CASSRGQNSGNTIYF
v_call: TRBV6-6; cdr3_aa: CASSWTGGFYEQYF
v_call: TRBV6-2/TRBV6-3; cdr3_aa: CASSSILQGANTETFF
v_call: TRBV20-1; cdr3_aa: CSARVNVFRGEAFF
v_call: TRBV6-1; cdr3_aa: CASTPTGNYGYTF
v_call: TRBV12-3/TRBV12-4; cdr3_aa: CASSFGDSYGYTF
v_call: TRBV4-1; cdr3_aa: CASSLRDRGVTNYGYTF
v_call: TRBV9; cdr3_aa: CASSAPGGPPVEQYF
v_call: TRBV7-2; cdr3_aa: CASSSGRRDNEQFF
v_call: TRBV29-1; cdr3_aa: CSVNPRGDGYTF
v_call: TRBV6-6; cdr3_aa: CASSYYLTGEEAEAFF
v_call: TRBV9; cdr3_aa: CVSSLVPGGRQETQYF
v_call: TRBV4-3; cdr3_aa: CASSQSRTGIGEAFF
v_call: TRBV12-3/TRBV12-4; cdr3_aa: CASSLRRASEAFF
v_call: TRBV30; cdr3_aa: CAWSASPRTDTQYF
v_call: TRBV28; cdr3_aa: CASSLGAGDTDTQYF
v_call: TRBV20-1; cdr3_aa: CSARDGQGASYEQYF